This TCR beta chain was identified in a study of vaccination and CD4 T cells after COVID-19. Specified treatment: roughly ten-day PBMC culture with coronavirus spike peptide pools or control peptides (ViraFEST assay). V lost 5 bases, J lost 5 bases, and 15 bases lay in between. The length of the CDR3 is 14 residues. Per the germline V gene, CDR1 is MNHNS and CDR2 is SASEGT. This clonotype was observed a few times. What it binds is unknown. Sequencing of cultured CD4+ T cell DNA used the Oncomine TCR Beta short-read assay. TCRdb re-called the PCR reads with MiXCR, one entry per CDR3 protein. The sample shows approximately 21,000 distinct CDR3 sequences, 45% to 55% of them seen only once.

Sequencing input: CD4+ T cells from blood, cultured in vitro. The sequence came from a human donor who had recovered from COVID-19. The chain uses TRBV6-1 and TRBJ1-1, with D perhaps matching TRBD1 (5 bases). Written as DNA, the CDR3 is TGTGCCAGCAGTCCTCAGGGCCTGGGAACTGAAGCTTTCTTT. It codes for CASSPQGLGTEAFF.